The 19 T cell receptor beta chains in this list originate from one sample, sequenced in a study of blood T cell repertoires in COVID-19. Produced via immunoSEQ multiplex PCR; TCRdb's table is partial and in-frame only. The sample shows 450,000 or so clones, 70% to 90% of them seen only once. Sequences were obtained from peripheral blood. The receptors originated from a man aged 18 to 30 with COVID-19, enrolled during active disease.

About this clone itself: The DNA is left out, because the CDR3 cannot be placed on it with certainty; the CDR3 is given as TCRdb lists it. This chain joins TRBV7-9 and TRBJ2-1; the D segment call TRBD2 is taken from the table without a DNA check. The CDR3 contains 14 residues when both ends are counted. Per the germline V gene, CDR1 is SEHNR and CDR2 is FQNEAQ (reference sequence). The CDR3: CASALLLERDEQFF.

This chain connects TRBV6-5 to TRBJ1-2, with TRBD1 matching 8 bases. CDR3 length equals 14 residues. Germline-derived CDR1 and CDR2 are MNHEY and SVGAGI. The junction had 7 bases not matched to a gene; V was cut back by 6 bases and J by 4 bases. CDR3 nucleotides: TGTGCCAGCAGCTATTCAGGGGGCAGCTATGGCTACACCTTC. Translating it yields CASSYSGGSYGYTF.

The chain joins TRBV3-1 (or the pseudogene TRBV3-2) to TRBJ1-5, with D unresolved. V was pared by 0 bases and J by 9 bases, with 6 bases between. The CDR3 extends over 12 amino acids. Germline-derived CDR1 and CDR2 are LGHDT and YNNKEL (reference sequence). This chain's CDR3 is CASSQDSRPQHF. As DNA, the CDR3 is TGTGCCAGCAGCCAAGATAGTCGGCCCCAGCATTTT.

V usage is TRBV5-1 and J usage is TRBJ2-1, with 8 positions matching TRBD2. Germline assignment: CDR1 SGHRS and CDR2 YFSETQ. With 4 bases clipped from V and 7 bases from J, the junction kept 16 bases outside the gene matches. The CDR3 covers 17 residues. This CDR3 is CASSQLGVEREFNEQFF. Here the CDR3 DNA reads TGCGCCAGCAGCCAATTGGGGGTGGAGCGGGAGTTTAATGAGCAGTTCTTC.

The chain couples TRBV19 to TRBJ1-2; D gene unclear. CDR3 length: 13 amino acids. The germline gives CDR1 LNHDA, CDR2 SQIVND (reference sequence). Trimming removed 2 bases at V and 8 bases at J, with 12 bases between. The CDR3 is CASSILEGGGYTF. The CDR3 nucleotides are TGTGCCAGTAGTATATTGGAGGGAGGCGGCTACACCTTC.

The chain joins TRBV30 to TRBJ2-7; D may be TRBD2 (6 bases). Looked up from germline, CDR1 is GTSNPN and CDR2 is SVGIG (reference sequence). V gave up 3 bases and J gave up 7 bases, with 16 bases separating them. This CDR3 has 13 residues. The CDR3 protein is CAWSEGLGLEQYF. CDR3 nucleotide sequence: TGTGCCTGGAGCGAGGGCCTCGGACTAGAGCAGTACTTC.

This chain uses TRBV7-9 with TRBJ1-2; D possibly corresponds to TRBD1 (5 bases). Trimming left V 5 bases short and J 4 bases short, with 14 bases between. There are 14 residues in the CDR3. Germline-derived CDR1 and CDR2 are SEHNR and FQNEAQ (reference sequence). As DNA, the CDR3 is TGTGCCAGCAGCGTCAGGGATAGCGGCTATGGCTACACCTTC. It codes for CASSVRDSGYGYTF.

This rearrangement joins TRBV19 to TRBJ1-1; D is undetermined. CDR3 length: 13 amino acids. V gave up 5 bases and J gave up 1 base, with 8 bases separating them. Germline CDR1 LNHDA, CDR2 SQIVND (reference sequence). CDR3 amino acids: CASSRPGNTEAFF. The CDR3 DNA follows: TGTGCCAGTAGTCGACCAGGGAACACTGAAGCTTTCTTT.

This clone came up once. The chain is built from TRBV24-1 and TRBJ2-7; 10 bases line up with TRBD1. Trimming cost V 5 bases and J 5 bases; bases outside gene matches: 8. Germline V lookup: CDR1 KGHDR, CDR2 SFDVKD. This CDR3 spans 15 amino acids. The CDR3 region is CATSAPGQGSHEQYF. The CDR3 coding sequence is TGTGCCACCAGTGCCCCGGGACAGGGGTCCCACGAGCAGTACTTC.

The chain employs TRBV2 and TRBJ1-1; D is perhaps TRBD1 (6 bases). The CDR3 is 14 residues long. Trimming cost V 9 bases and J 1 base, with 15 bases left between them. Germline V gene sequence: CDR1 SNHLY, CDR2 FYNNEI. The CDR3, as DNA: TGTGCCAGTCACAGGGAGCTCGGGAACACTGAAGCTTTCTTT. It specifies CASHRELGNTEAFF.

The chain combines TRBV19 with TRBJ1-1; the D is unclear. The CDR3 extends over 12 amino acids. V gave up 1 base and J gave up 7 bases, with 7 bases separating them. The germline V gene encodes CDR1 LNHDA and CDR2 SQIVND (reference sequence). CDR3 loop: CASSIGSLEAFF. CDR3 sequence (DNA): TGTGCCAGTAGTATAGGTAGCCTTGAAGCTTTCTTT.

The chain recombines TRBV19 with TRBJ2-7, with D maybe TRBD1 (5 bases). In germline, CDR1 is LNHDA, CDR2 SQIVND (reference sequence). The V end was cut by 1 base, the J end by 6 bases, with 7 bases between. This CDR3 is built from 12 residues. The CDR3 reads CASSIAQGEQYF. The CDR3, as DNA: TGTGCCAGTAGTATAGCCCAGGGCGAGCAGTACTTC.

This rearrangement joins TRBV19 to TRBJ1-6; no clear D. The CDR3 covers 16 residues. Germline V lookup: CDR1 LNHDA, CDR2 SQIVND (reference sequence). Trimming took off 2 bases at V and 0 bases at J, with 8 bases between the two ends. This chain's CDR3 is CASSIFGSSYNSPLHF. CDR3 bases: TGTGCCAGTAGTATATTTGGCAGCTCCTATAATTCACCCCTCCACTTT.

This CDR3 is CSASPGQGAFF. For the CDR3, the DNA is TGCAGTGCTAGTCCGGGACAGGGAGCTTTCTTT. V is TRBV20-1 and J is TRBJ1-1, with 9 bases lining up with TRBD1. Germline-derived CDR1 and CDR2 are DFQATT and SNEGSKA (reference sequence). V shed 3 bases and J 10 bases; nucleotides not matched to a gene: 3. This CDR3 contains 11 residues.

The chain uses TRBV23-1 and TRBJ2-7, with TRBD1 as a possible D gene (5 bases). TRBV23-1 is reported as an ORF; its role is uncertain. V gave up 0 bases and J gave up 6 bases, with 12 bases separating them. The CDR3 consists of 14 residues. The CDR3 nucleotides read TGCGCCAGCAGTCAATCGGGGCTTGGTCGCGAGCAGTACTTC. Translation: CASSQSGLGREQYF.

The CDR3 region is CASSLGQAGPETQYF. The CDR3 DNA reads as TGTGCCAGCAGCTTAGGGCAGGCGGGTCCGGAGACCCAGTACTTC. This chain joins TRBV7-9 and TRBJ2-5, with D perhaps matching TRBD2 (5 bases). CDR1 and CDR2 from the germline V gene are SEHNR and FQNEAQ (reference sequence). V lost 1 base and J lost 5, with 14 bases in between. The CDR3 runs 15 residues.

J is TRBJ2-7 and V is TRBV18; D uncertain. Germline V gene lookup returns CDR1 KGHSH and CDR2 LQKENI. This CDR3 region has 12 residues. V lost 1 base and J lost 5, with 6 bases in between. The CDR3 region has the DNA TGTGCCAGCTCACCACAACAAAACGAGCAGTACTTC. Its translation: CASSPQQNEQYF.

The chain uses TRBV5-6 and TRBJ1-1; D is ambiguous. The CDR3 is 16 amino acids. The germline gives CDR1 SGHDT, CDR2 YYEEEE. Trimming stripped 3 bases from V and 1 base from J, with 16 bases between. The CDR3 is CASSYGVPGWNTEAFF. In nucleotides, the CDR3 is TGTGCCAGCAGCTATGGCGTCCCCGGGTGGAACACTGAAGCTTTCTTT. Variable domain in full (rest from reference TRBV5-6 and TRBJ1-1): DAGVTQSPTHLIKTRGQQVTLRCSPKSGHDTVSWYQQALGQGPQFIFQYYEEEERQRGNFPDRFSGHQFPNYSSELNVNALLLGDSALYLCASSYGVPGWNTEAFFGQGTRLTVV.

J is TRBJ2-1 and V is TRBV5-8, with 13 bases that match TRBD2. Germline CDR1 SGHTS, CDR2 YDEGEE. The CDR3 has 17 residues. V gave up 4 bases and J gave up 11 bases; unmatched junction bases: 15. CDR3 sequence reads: CASSPRLAGGPQSQQFF. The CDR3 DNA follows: TGTGCCAGCAGCCCCCGACTAGCGGGGGGACCCCAGTCGCAGCAGTTCTTC.